One sample yielded the 27 T cell receptor beta chains listed below, sequenced in a study of OX40 agonist ivuxolimab in advanced cancers. The repertoire was sequenced with immunoSEQ multiplex PCR; TCRdb's copy has only in-frame clones and lacks some. This table has roughly 57,000 clones, about nine tenths appearing once. Sequencing was performed on CD4+ or CD8+ T cells sorted from blood, taken in a trial of the OX40 agonist ivuxolimab. Source of these receptors: an adult with an advanced solid tumor such as melanoma, head and neck, liver or kidney cancer.

The V gene is TRBV18, the J gene TRBJ2-2; the D gene is possibly TRBD1 (5 bases). This CDR3 has 14 amino acids. The germline gives CDR1 KGHSH, CDR2 LQKENI. V shed 5 bases and J shed 5 bases, with 12 bases lying between them. In nucleotides, the CDR3 is TGTGCCAGCTCAAGAAGACAGACAACCGGGGAGCTGTTTTTT. Protein product: CASSRRQTTGELFF. The variable domain in full, with the rest retrieved from reference TRBV18 and TRBJ2-2, is NAGVMQNPRHLVRRRGQEARLRCSPMKGHSHVYWYRQLPEEGLKFMVYLQKENIIDESGMPKERFSAEFPKEGPSILRIQQVVRGDSAAYFCASSRRQTTGELFFGEGSRLTVL.

The J gene is TRBJ2-1, the V gene TRBV19; no clear D. This CDR3 is 13 amino acids long. V lost 3 bases and J 4 bases, leaving 7 bases between the germline ends. Germline V CDR1 and CDR2: LNHDA, SQIVND (reference sequence). The DNA of the CDR3 is TGTGCCAGTAGTATTCGCAGTTACAATGAGCAGTTCTTC. It codes for CASSIRSYNEQFF.

This clone was recorded only once. The chain employs TRBV19 and TRBJ1-5, with a possible D match to TRBD1 (5 bases). V was cut by 11 bases and J by 2 bases, with 13 bases left in between. Germline CDR1 and CDR2: LNHDA and SQIVND (reference sequence). The CDR3 runs 13 residues. The CDR3 loop is CASIGGGNQPQHF. For the CDR3, the DNA is TGTGCCTCCATCGGGGGGGGCAATCAGCCCCAGCATTTT.

This chain links TRBV4-2 with TRBJ2-7; D is perhaps TRBD1 (6 bases). Trimming shortened V by 5 bases and J by 6 bases, and 17 bases separated the two germline ends. The germline gives CDR1 LGHNA, CDR2 YNFKEQ. The CDR3 contains 14 residues. The CDR3 nucleotides read TGTGCCAGCAGCTTCTGGGGTTGGGGGCGCGAGCAGTACTTC. Translated, it gives CASSFWGWGREQYF.

V is TRBV21-1 and J is TRBJ2-6; the table's TRBD1 call for D was not verified on the DNA. TRBV21-1 corresponds to a pseudogene. The CDR3 is 20 residues long. CDR3 DNA sequence: TGTGCCAGCAGCAGAACGCACCGGACAGGGCTTAACTCTGGGGCCAACGTCCTGACTTTC. Translated: CASSRTHRTGLNSGANVLTF.

The V gene is TRBV4-1, the J gene TRBJ2-3; tentatively, D is TRBD1 (5 bases). CDR1 is MGHRA, CDR2 YSYEKL, per germline. V dropped 3 bases and J dropped 0 bases, with 16 bases sitting between them. The CDR3 runs 17 residues. The CDR3 reads CASSQLMAGLSTDTQYF. Written as DNA, the CDR3 is TGCGCCAGCAGCCAGCTCATGGCAGGGCTTAGCACAGATACGCAGTATTTT.

The chain uses TRBV29-1 and TRBJ2-3; possibly TRBD2 for D (6 bases). The CDR3 runs to 15 residues. V dropped 8 bases and J dropped 1 base, with 19 bases sitting between them. Germline V gene sequence: CDR1 SQVTM, CDR2 ANQGSEA. The CDR3 reads CSLKGGRGGTDTQYF. For the CDR3, the DNA is TGCAGCTTAAAGGGAGGCCGAGGGGGCACAGATACGCAGTATTTT.

The chain links TRBV6-1 to TRBJ1-2; a possible D gene is TRBD1 (5 bases). V dropped 3 bases and J dropped 0 bases, with 11 bases sitting between them. Germline V gene data show CDR1 as MNHNS and CDR2 as SASEGT. The CDR3 has 15 amino acids. The CDR3 spells CASSDWGDSNYGYTF. CDR3 sequence (DNA): TGTGCCAGCAGTGATTGGGGGGACTCTAACTATGGCTACACCTTC.

This clone turned up a few times. The CDR3 DNA reads as TGTGCCAGCAGCCGCCTCGCGGGGGGAGGAGAGACCCAGTACTTC. Translation: CASSRLAGGGETQYF. The rearrangement links TRBV6-5 to TRBJ2-5; TRBD2 aligns across 8 bases. This CDR3 contains 15 residues. CDR1 and CDR2 (germline): MNHEY, SVGAGI. Trimming removed 6 bases from V and 4 bases from J; junction bases left unmatched: 10.

This sequence joins TRBV5-3 and TRBJ2-1; 8 bases are a match to TRBD2. TRBV5-3 is an open reading frame whose function is uncertain. The junction had 11 bases not matched to a gene; V was cut back by 4 bases and J by 5 bases. CDR3 size: 16 residues. The DNA of the CDR3 is TGTGCCAGAAGCCGACCCGGGACTAGACGGGACAATGAGCAGTTCTTC. Encoded protein: CARSRPGTRRDNEQFF.

J is TRBJ2-7 and V is TRBV6-1; 9 positions agree with TRBD1. Per the germline V gene, CDR1 is MNHNS and CDR2 is SASEGT. This CDR3 has 16 amino acids. Trimming cost V 2 bases and J 1 base; bases outside gene matches: 6. The CDR3 DNA reads TGTGCCAGCAGTGAATTGGGACAGGGCTTTTCCTACGAGCAGTACTTC. It is translated as CASSELGQGFSYEQYF.

This chain joins TRBV28 and TRBJ1-4; TRBD1 is a possible D gene (5 bases). Trimming cost V 5 bases and J 10 bases, with 20 bases left between them. The CDR3 spans 15 residues. In germline, CDR1 is MDHEN, CDR2 SYDVKM. CDR3 region: CASSPLQLTDGKLFF. CDR3 sequence (DNA): TGTGCCAGCAGTCCCCTACAGTTGACAGATGGAAAACTGTTTTTT. The full variable domain, rest sourced from reference TRBV28 and TRBJ1-4, is DVKVTQSSRYLVKRTGEKVFLECVQDMDHENMFWYRQDPGLGLRLIYFSYDVKMKEKGDIPEGYSVSREKKERFSLILESASTNQTSMYLCASSPLQLTDGKLFFGSGTQLSVL.

The J gene is TRBJ2-3, the V gene TRBV5-1; 12 bases are shared with TRBD2. The CDR3 has 17 residues. Trimming cost V 3 bases and J 3 bases; bases outside gene matches: 8. CDR1 is SGHRS, CDR2 YFSETQ, per germline. The CDR3 nucleotides read TGCGCCAGCAGCTCGCACTGGACTAGCGGGACAACAGATACGCAGTATTTT. The encoded protein is CASSSHWTSGTTDTQYF.

In DNA, the CDR3 is TGTGCCAGCTCACCGGGACTGACTAATCAGCCCCAGCATTTT. It encodes CASSPGLTNQPQHF. V gene TRBV18 combines with J gene TRBJ1-5; perhaps TRBD1 as D (5 bases). The CDR3 is made up of 14 amino acids. V lost 3 bases and J 4 bases, leaving 10 bases between the germline ends. CDR1 and CDR2 from the germline V gene are KGHSH and LQKENI.

The V call is TRBV19, the J call TRBJ2-1; D is uncertain. Trimming removed 3 bases from V and 6 bases from J, with 9 bases in between. Germline V gene data show CDR1 as LNHDA and CDR2 as SQIVND (reference sequence). CDR3 length: 13 residues. The CDR3 bases are TGTGCCAGTAGTATTTTGGGGTTCAATGAGCAGTTCTTC. As protein: CASSILGFNEQFF.

This clone was observed once. The chain uses TRBV5-1 and TRBJ2-7; TRBD1 might be the D (6 bases). CDR3 length equals 15 residues. V was trimmed by 0 bases and J by 5 bases, leaving 15 bases between them. Germline CDR1 is SGHRS and CDR2 is YFSETQ. This CDR3 is CASSLAGDRSHEQYF. CDR3 nucleotide sequence: TGCGCCAGCAGCTTGGCAGGGGACCGCTCTCACGAGCAGTACTTC.

This sequence joins TRBV7-2 and TRBJ2-7, with 7 positions matching TRBD1. The junction had 8 bases not matched to a gene; V was cut back by 1 base and J by 2 bases. The CDR3 sequence is 16 residues long. Germline V CDR1 and CDR2: SGHTA, FQGNSA. This CDR3 is CASSLGSRGGTYEQYF. In DNA form, the CDR3 reads TGTGCCAGCAGCTTAGGGTCTCGAGGGGGCACCTACGAGCAGTACTTC.

The sample holds a few counts of this clone. The chain carries TRBV9 and TRBJ1-2; possibly TRBD1 for D (6 bases). CDR1 is SGDLS and CDR2 is YYNGEE in the germline V gene. The CDR3 totals 16 residues. The V gene lost 3 bases and the J gene lost 1 base, with 16 bases spanning the gap. The CDR3: CASSARQDSLNYGYTF. CDR3 sequence (DNA): TGTGCCAGCAGCGCGAGACAGGACAGTCTTAACTATGGCTACACCTTC.

The chain has TRBV5-3 and TRBJ2-1; D remains ambiguous. TRBV5-3 is annotated as an ORF whose role is uncertain. The CDR3 sequence is 11 residues long. Trimming stripped 6 bases from V and 5 bases from J, with 6 bases between. The CDR3 loop is CARTPHNEQFF. The CDR3 nucleotides are TGTGCCAGAACCCCCCACAATGAGCAGTTCTTC.

V and J are TRBV7-9 and TRBJ1-4, with 12 bases fitting TRBD1. The CDR3 has 17 amino acids. Germline CDR1 is SEHNR and CDR2 is FQNEAQ (reference sequence). The V segment lost 3 bases and the J segment 6 bases; nucleotides outside the gene matches: 8. The CDR3 coding sequence is TGTGCCAGCAGCTTCGGCGGGACAGGGGGCTTCGATGAAAAACTGTTTTTT. Translation gives CASSFGGTGGFDEKLFF.

This clone appeared a few times. V is TRBV7-9 and J is TRBJ2-3, with 14 bases identical to TRBD2. V was clipped by 5 bases and J by 4 bases; unmatched bases: 5. CDR3 length: 16 amino acids. The germline V gene has CDR1 SEHNR and CDR2 FQNEAQ (reference sequence). CDR3 residues: CASSAGLAGGPDTQYF. CDR3 sequence (DNA): TGTGCCAGCAGCGCCGGACTAGCGGGAGGACCAGATACGCAGTATTTT.

In DNA, the CDR3 is TGTGCCAGCAGCCGCCGGACCGAGTCCTACAATGAGCAGTTCTTC. Protein: CASSRRTESYNEQFF. This sequence joins TRBV11-2 and TRBJ2-1; D not resolved. There are 15 residues in the CDR3. Germline CDR1 reads SGHAT; CDR2 reads FQNNGV. Trimming pared 5 bases from V and 1 base from J, leaving 12 bases between.

The chain recombines TRBV7-3 with TRBJ2-1, with D maybe TRBD2 (6 bases). CDR1 SGHTA and CDR2 FQGTGA come from the germline V gene. Between the trimmed V and J ends, which lost 5 bases and 5 bases, there was a span of 10 bases. The CDR3 contains 13 residues. The CDR3 loop is CASSPWTNNEQFF. In DNA, the CDR3 is TGTGCCAGCAGCCCCTGGACTAACAATGAGCAGTTCTTC.

V usage is TRBV19 and J usage is TRBJ2-4, with D uncertain. CDR1 and CDR2 from the germline V gene are LNHDA and SQIVND (reference sequence). V gave up 5 bases and J gave up 8 bases, with 13 bases separating them. This CDR3 has 13 amino acids. CDR3 bases: TGTGCCAGTAGTCCGGCAGAAGGTGACATTCAGTACTTC. Residues: CASSPAEGDIQYF.

V usage is TRBV2 and J usage is TRBJ1-4, with 7 nucleotides matching TRBD1. Trimming removed 8 bases from V and 10 bases from J; junction bases left unmatched: 13. Germline loops: CDR1 SNHLY, CDR2 FYNNEI. The CDR3 covers 14 residues. The CDR3 region has the DNA TGTGCCAGCGAAGAGGGACAGCGAAAGGGAAAACTGTTTTTT. The encoded protein is CASEEGQRKGKLFF.

The V and J genes are TRBV7-3 and TRBJ2-7, with 12 positions matching TRBD2. The CDR3 consists of 16 residues. CDR1 is SGHTA, CDR2 FQGTGA, per germline. Trimming at V came to 4 bases and at J to 4 bases, leaving 8 bases not matched to a gene. The CDR3 DNA follows: TGTGCCAGCAGCTCCGCGACTAGCGGGAGACGATACGAGCAGTACTTC. Translating gives CASSSATSGRRYEQYF. The complete variable domain, with remaining parts taken from reference TRBV7-3 and TRBJ2-7, reads GAGVSQTPSNKVTEKGKYVELRCDPISGHTALYWYRQSLGQGPEFLIYFQGTGAADDSGLPNDRFFAVRPEGSVSTLKIQRTERGDSAVYLCASSSATSGRRYEQYFGPGTRLTVT.

As regards this clone: The same CDR3 can be traced to other DNA sequences in this sample. The rearrangement uses TRBV7-3 and TRBJ2-2; D might be TRBD2 (5 bases). The germline gives CDR1 SGHTA, CDR2 FQGTGA. The length of the CDR3 is 18 residues. V lost 5 bases to trimming and J lost 1 base, with 20 bases between them. The CDR3 reads CASSPSTSAGLNTGELFF. In DNA form, the CDR3 reads TGTGCCAGCAGCCCCTCGACTTCGGCGGGTTTGAACACCGGGGAGCTGTTTTTT.